This T cell receptor beta chain was identified in a study of Graves' ophthalmopathy and Graves' hyperthyroidism (dated by TCRdb to the late 2010s). At the level of the whole study: Peripheral blood was collected at initial diagnosis, before any treatment. To tell Graves' ophthalmopathy apart from Graves' hyperthyroidism, and to predict which patients would progress to ophthalmopathy, the study relied on TCR beta repertoire signatures. In total, 135 blood samples were TCR-sequenced: some 40 ophthalmopathy, 80 or so hyperthyroidism and about 17 hyperthyroidism-to-ophthalmopathy patients. To explore V-J signatures that separate ophthalmopathy from hyperthyroidism, a discovery set of about 100 patients was enrolled, consisting of 43 with ophthalmopathy and 57 with stable hyperthyroidism. For independent validation, a separate cohort was made up of 18 hyperthyroidism patients plus 17 patients who later progressed from hyperthyroidism to ophthalmopathy. T-cell repertoires of thyroid tissue and blood were compared in several hyperthyroidism patients. Following sample collection, hyperthyroidism patients were given methimazole at a starting dose of 30 mg daily, and ophthalmopathy patients were given high-dose intravenous methylprednisolone. For training and testing, the 100 or so patients in the discovery cohort were randomly divided in a 7:3 ratio. The paper's findings and limits, for the study overall: In validation, the model predicted ophthalmopathy progression with less than 71% sensitivity and less than 80% specificity; some 13 predicted patients were CT-confirmed with GO in a median of approximately six months. Most expanded thyroid clonotypes with a frequency above 0.001 also appeared in blood, which suggests that blood repertoires may reflect the immune response in the thyroid. Sample size was not statistically predetermined, and group allocation was not concealed from the investigators. In cross-validation, the 13-signature model distinguished ophthalmopathy from stable hyperthyroidism with 87.88% sensitivity and around 83% specificity, while in the test set the corresponding values were roughly 80% and 75%.

For repertoire sequencing, the TCR beta CDR3 regions were amplified from RNA transcripts. The first round of RT-PCR was done with HTBI primers and the Qiagen OneStep RT-PCR kit, and was followed by a second round of multiplex PCR, then size selection and purification. Sequencing of the libraries was carried out on an Illumina HiSeq2000 in paired-end mode with 100 bp reads. The authors processed their data as follows. SOAPnuke was used to process the reads, removing any read that contained adapters or uncalled bases, had a mean Phred below 15, or lacked an exact match to the constant primer or identifier. COPE v1.2.5 was used to merge the high-quality paired reads. Clonotypes were defined as unique nucleotide sequences and were aligned to IMGT TRB V, D and J references using MiTCR v1.1. Analysis was restricted to V-J combinations with a frequency above 0.0001, which covered about 99% of repertoires. A TCR clonal expansion and chaos score per V-J combination was defined as the ratio of F50 clonal expansion to chaos observed in the TCRdist matrix. Features were reduced by Welch's t-statistics and random forest to over 10 V-J combinations, which fed a naive Bayes classifier. Thyroid-blood repertoire similarity was quantified with the Morisita-Horn index. TCRdb ran its own pipeline on the public reads, namely fastp trimming at Q25 and MiXCR clone calling, and kept in-frame beta chains. Rows are combined by CDR3 protein, so each entry shows the most common genes and DNA. TCRdb, not the authors, supplied the V and J calls. The sample table records about 370,000 distinct CDR3 sequences; around 18% of these occur just once. The ten largest clones capture 1.6% of the sample.

For this clonotype: Its cognate antigen has yet to be identified. Within one base of it there is no much larger clone, and no base qualities were kept.

Patients with ophthalmopathy had moderately to severely active disease, with a Clinical Activity Score of 3 or more, a NOSPECS grade of 4 or more, and a disease duration of less than 3 months. Patients with other autoimmune diseases, uncontrolled infections, pregnancy or lactation were excluded from the study. Clinical symptoms, serum thyroxine, TRAb, thyroid ultrasound and orbital computed tomography formed the basis of the diagnosis. Ficoll-Paque density gradient centrifugation was used to isolate PBMCs from under 11 ml of fresh peripheral blood. Trizol reagent was used to extract the total RNA, and its quality was then checked on an Agilent 2100 Bioanalyzer. The source of this sequence is a woman younger than 30 with Graves' ophthalmopathy. Donor details come from another sample of the same person, matched by shared clones. Input material: peripheral blood.

The CDR3 is CASTVDPSNTGELFF. The DNA is as follows: TGTGCCAGCACCGTCGACCCATCGAACACCGGGGAGCTGTTTTTT. Recombination joined TRBV6-1 with TRBJ2-2, with the D gene call left open. V and J lose 7 bases and 0 bases, and a span of 12 bases separates them. The germline V gene specifies MNHNS as CDR1 and SASEGT as CDR2. The CDR3 covers 15 residues, taking in both the cysteine and the phenylalanine. Of the read, only the CDR3 DNA is kept; its 45 bases are in frame from base 1.